The sequence of this T cell receptor beta chain was determined in a study of graft-versus-host responses after intestinal transplantation. This CDR3 comprises 16 residues. CDR1 and CDR2 from the germline V gene are SGHDN and FVKESK. V gave up 1 base and J gave up 7 bases; unmatched junction bases: 8. The table came from immunoSEQ multiplex PCR; TCRdb's copy has only in-frame clones and leaves some out. The sample has 20,000 to 25,000 clones; 50% to 65% are singletons. This specimen was alloreactive CD4+ T cells from a mixed lymphocyte reaction culture, taken before intestinal transplant. Subset defined: CFSE-low proliferating T cells sorted from roughly six-day pre-transplant mixed lymphocyte reaction (GvH or HvG direction). The V and J genes are TRBV14 and TRBJ2-1, with 9 bases lining up with TRBD2. The TCR comes from a human patient who received an intestinal transplant. In DNA form, the CDR3 reads TGTGCCAGCAGCCAAGGCCCGGGACTAGCTTTTAATGAGCAGTTCTTC. It specifies CASSQGPGLAFNEQFF.